This TCR beta chain was captured in a study of cytomegalovirus exposure and HLA in healthy donors. Whole-study results and caveats: Reportedly, fewer N-insertions than the roughly 690-donor mean appeared in an Asian-associated ancestry cluster in a later analysis. Despite most TCR sequences being rare, some public TCRs occurred in many donors.

CDR1 is SGHDT, CDR2 YYEEEE, per germline. Trimming cost V 4 bases and J 8 bases, with 15 bases left between them. CDR3 length: 13 residues. For this clone: Its antigen is not identified.

The donors (healthy individuals) were bone marrow donors. It was with 60 Vbeta and 13 Jbeta primers that the PCR ran. Sequenced by immunoSEQ multiplex PCR; TCRdb stores in-frame clones only, minus some. The data show approximately 140,000 clones, 73% seen once. The receptor comes from a human donor in good health. The rearrangement uses TRBV5-6 and TRBJ1-2, with D perhaps TRBD1 (5 bases). Sequenced material: PBMCs. The CDR3 reads CASSLVGAGGYTF. Written as DNA, the CDR3 is TGTGCCAGCAGCCTGGTAGGGGCTGGCGGCTACACCTTC.